A single sample is the source of the 30 T cell receptor beta chains below, sequenced in a study of blood T cell repertoires in COVID-19. Profiling relied on immunoSEQ multiplex PCR, and the TCRdb table lists in-frame clones only, not all of them. The repertoire holds around 120,000 clones, around 83% seen once, with approximately 6.3% in the top ten. Material for sequencing was peripheral blood. These receptors were taken from an elderly man with active or convalescent COVID-19.

This chain uses TRBV10-3 with TRBJ2-3; 12 bases line up with TRBD1. Germline CDR1 is ENHRY and CDR2 is SYGVKD. The CDR3 length is 15 residues. The V segment lost 4 bases and the J segment 4 bases; nucleotides outside the gene matches: 3. CDR3 sequence (DNA): TGTGCCATCAGTGCGGGACAGGGGGCTCCAGATACGCAGTATTTT. It encodes CAISAGQGAPDTQYF.

This clone has more than one count but fewer than ten. This rearrangement joins TRBV7-8 to TRBJ1-2; D might be TRBD1 (5 bases). This CDR3 region has 14 residues. CDR1 is SGHVS and CDR2 is FQNEAQ in the germline V gene. V dropped 1 base and J dropped 3 bases, with 9 bases sitting between them. This CDR3 reads CASSLGQRDYGYTF. The CDR3, as DNA: TGTGCCAGCAGCTTAGGACAGCGAGACTATGGCTACACCTTC.

The rearrangement uses TRBV14 and TRBJ1-5, with 7 bases lining up with TRBD1. Germline assignment: CDR1 SGHDN and CDR2 FVKESK. CDR3 length: 13 residues. J gave up 6 bases and V 5 bases, and 4 bases lay outside the gene matches. CDR3 sequence: CASSFSGGQPQHF. The CDR3 DNA reads TGTGCCAGCAGCTTCTCAGGGGGTCAGCCCCAGCATTTT.

The genes are TRBV6-5 and TRBJ2-7; 7 nucleotides align to TRBD2. J gave up 2 bases and V 7 bases, and 8 bases lay outside the gene matches. The CDR3 runs 14 residues. Germline lookup yields CDR1 MNHEY and CDR2 SVGAGI. In DNA, the CDR3 is TGTGCCAGCACCCCAGGAGCGGGGCCCTACGAGCAGTACTTC. This gives the protein CASTPGAGPYEQYF.

V and J are TRBV10-3 and TRBJ2-3; maybe TRBD1 (6 bases). There are 15 residues in the CDR3. V was pared by 6 bases and J by 3 bases, with 16 bases between. CDR1 and CDR2 from the germline V gene are ENHRY and SYGVKD. In DNA form, the CDR3 reads TGTGCCATCAGGGGACCAGGGGAGTCGACAGATACGCAGTATTTT. Protein sequence: CAIRGPGESTDTQYF.

This clone was counted only a few times. V is TRBV2 and J is TRBJ1-6; a weak D match, TRBD1 (6 bases). Germline V CDR1 and CDR2: SNHLY, FYNNEI. The CDR3 sequence is 12 residues long. V shed 5 bases and J shed 10 bases, with 9 bases lying between them. CDR3: CASSTRGSPLHF. The CDR3 nucleotides read TGTGCCAGCAGTACCAGGGGCTCACCCCTCCACTTT.

This chain uses TRBV14 with TRBJ2-1; D is ambiguous. The CDR3 has 16 amino acids. V was cut by 1 base and J by 6 bases, with 16 bases left in between. CDR1 and CDR2 from the germline V gene are SGHDN and FVKESK. The CDR3 DNA sequence: TGTGCCAGCAGCCAAGTAATCACTCCCGTTCTCAATGAGCAGTTCTTC. As protein: CASSQVITPVLNEQFF.

This clone was detected a few times. The rearrangement links TRBV15 to TRBJ2-3; no definite D call. V shed 4 bases and J shed 0 bases, with 8 bases lying between them. CDR1 is LNHNV and CDR2 is YYDKDF in the germline V gene (reference sequence). The CDR3 extends over 14 amino acids. CDR3 loop: CATSTAVSTDTQYF. The CDR3 DNA sequence: TGTGCCACCAGCACCGCAGTGAGCACAGATACGCAGTATTTT. Full variable domain (rest looked up from reference TRBV15 and TRBJ2-3): DAMVIQNPRYQVTQFGKPVTLSCSQTLNHNVMYWYQQKSSQAPKLLFHYYDKDFNNEADTPDNFQSRRPNTSFCFLDIRSPGLGDTAMYLCATSTAVSTDTQYFGPGTRLTVL.

The CDR3 bases are TGTGCCAGCAGTGACGGACTAGCGAGCACAGATACGCAGTATTTT. Protein: CASSDGLASTDTQYF. This chain connects TRBV6-4 to TRBJ2-3; the match to TRBD2 covers 9 bases. Looked up from germline, CDR1 is MRHNA and CDR2 is SNTAGT. The CDR3 extends over 15 amino acids. With V trimmed by 2 bases and J by 0 bases, 0 bases remained unmatched.

The rearrangement links TRBV14 to TRBJ1-3; no clear D. The germline V gene encodes CDR1 SGHDN and CDR2 FVKESK. The CDR3 has 17 amino acids. Trimming shortened V by 0 bases and J by 0 bases, and 12 bases separated the two germline ends. The CDR3 nucleotides read TGTGCCAGCAGCCAAGATTTTTACAGAAGCTCTGGAAACACCATATATTTT. It yields the protein CASSQDFYRSSGNTIYF. The variable domain in full, completed from reference TRBV14 and TRBJ1-3, reads EAGVTQFPSHSVIEKGQTVTLRCDPISGHDNLYWYRRVMGKEIKFLLHFVKESKQDESGMPNNRFLAERTGGTYSTLKVQPAELEDSGVYFCASSQDFYRSSGNTIYFGEGSWLTVV.

The chain is built from TRBV7-2 and TRBJ1-5, with 7 bases aligning to TRBD1. The V segment lost 2 bases and the J segment 3 bases; nucleotides outside the gene matches: 4. In germline, CDR1 is SGHTA, CDR2 FQGNSA. The CDR3 loop spans 15 amino acids. Here the CDR3 DNA reads TGTGCCAGCAGCTTATTCCAGGGGGTCAATCAGCCCCAGCATTTT. Translating it yields CASSLFQGVNQPQHF.

V and J are TRBV19 and TRBJ1-5; 10 nucleotides match TRBD1. This CDR3 is built from 14 residues. Unmatched junction bases numbered 5, after V lost 8 bases and J lost 4 bases. The germline CDR1 and CDR2 sequences are LNHDA and SQIVND (reference sequence). The chain's CDR3 is CASSQGQGNQPQHF. The CDR3, as DNA: TGTGCCAGTTCCCAGGGACAGGGGAATCAGCCCCAGCATTTT.

The chain combines TRBV3-1 (or the pseudogene TRBV3-2) with TRBJ1-1; no reliable D call. From germline, CDR1 is LGHDT and CDR2 YNNKEL (reference sequence). The CDR3 consists of 18 residues. Trimming stripped 1 base from V and 2 bases from J, with 20 bases between. CDR3 nucleotides: TGTGCCAGCAGCCAAGCTTTCGGGGTCTCAACACTTAACACTGAAGCTTTCTTT. Translated, it gives CASSQAFGVSTLNTEAFF.

The rearrangement links TRBV19 to TRBJ1-6, with D possibly TRBD1 on 5 matching bases. The V gene lost 6 bases and the J gene lost 6 bases, with 15 bases spanning the gap. CDR3 size: 15 residues. Germline assignment: CDR1 LNHDA and CDR2 SQIVND (reference sequence). CDR3 protein: CASRLGRAVNSPLHF. The CDR3 DNA is TGTGCCAGTAGGCTCGGCAGGGCCGTTAATTCACCCCTCCACTTT.

The chain recombines TRBV27 with TRBJ2-3; 12 bases map to TRBD2. Unmatched junction bases numbered 3, after V lost 6 bases and J lost 2 bases. Looked up from germline, CDR1 is MNHEY and CDR2 is SMNVEV (reference sequence). CDR3 length: 15 residues. In DNA form, the CDR3 reads TGTGCCAGCAGGCGGACTAGCGGGACCACAGATACGCAGTATTTT. Translating it yields CASRRTSGTTDTQYF.

This chain connects TRBV6-1 to TRBJ1-5; D is perhaps TRBD1 (6 bases). CDR3 length equals 14 residues. Germline V gene sequence: CDR1 MNHNS, CDR2 SASEGT. With 3 bases removed from V and 3 bases from J, the gap between germline ends came to 9 bases. Here the CDR3 DNA reads TGTGCCAGCAGTGATCGGACAGACAATCAGCCCCAGCATTTT. Protein product: CASSDRTDNQPQHF.

V and J are TRBV10-2 and TRBJ2-3; TRBD1 matches 8 bases. CDR1 and CDR2 (germline): WSHSY, SAAADI. The CDR3 is made up of 15 amino acids. J lost 2 bases, V lost 4 bases, and 5 bases had no gene match. This chain's CDR3 is CASSGGRGLTDTQYF. The DNA for the CDR3 is TGCGCCAGCAGTGGCGGCAGGGGGCTCACAGATACGCAGTATTTT.

This chain links TRBV5-4 with TRBJ1-4; 8 bases are a match to TRBD1. The CDR3 spans 14 residues. Germline V gene lookup returns CDR1 SGHNT and CDR2 YYREEE (reference sequence). After removal of 3 bases from V and 6 bases from J, the junction contained 4 bases not matched to a gene. The CDR3 DNA sequence: TGTGCCAGCAGCTCAGCGACAGGGGATGAAAAACTGTTTTTT. Protein product: CASSSATGDEKLFF.

The rearrangement uses TRBV19 and TRBJ1-5; the match to TRBD1 covers 9 bases. Per the germline V gene, CDR1 is LNHDA and CDR2 is SQIVND (reference sequence). The V and J ends lost 3 bases and 3 bases, in that order; junction bases with no gene match: 15. The CDR3 consists of 19 residues. Here the CDR3 reads CASSMPKWTGEIDNQPQHF. The CDR3 DNA reads as TGTGCCAGTAGTATGCCCAAATGGACAGGGGAGATTGACAATCAGCCCCAGCATTTT.

The rearrangement joins TRBV6-6 to TRBJ1-1; D gene uncertain. V lost 0 bases, J lost 0 bases, and 5 bases lay in between. This CDR3 region has 14 residues. Germline lookup yields CDR1 MNHNY and CDR2 SVGAGI (reference sequence). In DNA, the CDR3 is TGTGCCAGCAGTTACTCTGAGCTGAACACTGAAGCTTTCTTT. Translating it yields CASSYSELNTEAFF.

The V gene is TRBV27, the J gene TRBJ2-7, with 8 nucleotides matching TRBD2. This CDR3 has 14 residues. Germline V gene lookup returns CDR1 MNHEY and CDR2 SMNVEV (reference sequence). The ends lost 0 bases at V and 3 bases at J; junction bases unmatched: 1. The DNA for the CDR3 is TGTGCCAGCAGTTTATCAGGGACTAGCTACGAGCAGTACTTC. Its translation: CASSLSGTSYEQYF.

V gene TRBV29-1 combines with J gene TRBJ2-5; 12 nucleotides match TRBD2. Germline V gene data show CDR1 as SQVTM and CDR2 as ANQGSEA. Germline trimming cut 6 bases from V and 5 bases from J; bases unmatched to any gene: 4. CDR3 length: 13 residues. The CDR3 sequence: CSVASGGAETQYF. CDR3 nucleotides: TGCAGCGTAGCTAGCGGGGGGGCCGAGACCCAGTACTTC. The full variable domain, in which reference TRBV29-1 and TRBJ2-5 provide the parts outside the CDR3, is SAVISQKPSRDICQRGTSLTIQCQVDSQVTMMFWYRQQPGQSLTLIATANQGSEATYESGFVIDKFPISRPNLTFSTLTVSNMSPEDSSIYLCSVASGGAETQYFGPGTRLLVL.

V usage is TRBV7-9 and J usage is TRBJ2-4, with D possibly TRBD2 on 5 matching bases. Germline V gene data show CDR1 as SEHNR and CDR2 as FQNEAQ (reference sequence). This CDR3 spans 14 amino acids. V was shortened by 8 bases and J by 1 base, with 12 bases between the two germline ends. In DNA, the CDR3 is TGTGCCAGCTCGGGGATCGCGGCCAAAAACATTCAGTACTTC. Amino acid sequence: CASSGIAAKNIQYF.

The genes are TRBV2 and TRBJ2-2, with D possibly being TRBD1 (6 bases). V was pared by 7 bases and J by 4 bases, with 19 bases between. CDR1 is SNHLY, CDR2 FYNNEI, per germline. The CDR3 is 16 amino acids. The CDR3 DNA reads as TGTGCCAGCACCGAGGCCCGAGGGGGTGGCACCGGGGAGCTGTTTTTT. Its translation: CASTEARGGGTGELFF.

The J gene is TRBJ2-1, the V gene TRBV4-2; D unresolved. V lost 0 bases and J lost 0, with 9 bases in between. Germline V gene sequence: CDR1 LGHNA, CDR2 YNFKEQ. The CDR3 contains 16 residues. CDR3 coding DNA: TGTGCCAGCAGCCAAGATCGATGGAGCTCCTACAATGAGCAGTTCTTC. It is translated as CASSQDRWSSYNEQFF.

The chain is built from TRBV10-3 and TRBJ2-2; 7 positions match TRBD1. This CDR3 spans 13 amino acids. V was clipped by 9 bases and J by 3 bases; unmatched bases: 4. In germline, CDR1 is ENHRY, CDR2 SYGVKD. The CDR3 spells CAITTGDTGELFF. Written as DNA, the CDR3 is TGTGCCATTACCACAGGGGACACCGGGGAGCTGTTTTTT.

The V call is TRBV7-9, the J call TRBJ2-3; 9 positions agree with TRBD2. In germline, CDR1 is SEHNR, CDR2 FQNEAQ (reference sequence). With V trimmed by 6 bases and J by 3 bases, 7 bases remained unmatched. This CDR3 comprises 15 residues. The CDR3 loop reads CASSPALAGTDTQYF. In DNA form, the CDR3 reads TGTGCCAGCAGTCCCGCCCTAGCGGGAACAGATACGCAGTATTTT.

This chain connects TRBV29-1 to TRBJ1-1, with 10 positions matching TRBD1. Germline-derived CDR1 and CDR2 are SQVTM and ANQGSEA. With V trimmed by 6 bases and J by 1 base, 2 bases remained unmatched. This CDR3 is built from 13 residues. The CDR3 nucleotides are TGCAGCGTGGACAGGGGGGGGAACACTGAAGCTTTCTTT. This gives the protein CSVDRGGNTEAFF.

For this clone: The sample has other DNA sequences that encode this CDR3 too. This chain links TRBV7-2 with TRBJ2-7, with TRBD2 matching 7 bases. CDR3 length equals 15 residues. Trimming removed 0 bases from V and 0 bases from J; junction bases left unmatched: 2. From germline, CDR1 is SGHTA and CDR2 FQGNSA. The CDR3 sequence: CASSLAGGSSYEQYF. Here the CDR3 DNA reads TGTGCCAGCAGCTTAGCGGGCGGGAGCTCCTACGAGCAGTACTTC.

The chain recombines TRBV15 with TRBJ1-1, with 9 bases that match TRBD1. From germline, CDR1 is LNHNV and CDR2 YYDKDF (reference sequence). V lost 3 bases, J lost 5 bases, and 7 bases stayed unmatched. This CDR3 has 15 residues. The CDR3 DNA sequence: TGTGCCACCAGCAGGAGAGGGACAGGGCAGACTGAAGCTTTCTTT. Translated: CATSRRGTGQTEAFF. Filled out from reference TRBV15 and TRBJ1-1, the complete variable domain reads DAMVIQNPRYQVTQFGKPVTLSCSQTLNHNVMYWYQQKSSQAPKLLFHYYDKDFNNEADTPDNFQSRRPNTSFCFLDIRSPGLGDTAMYLCATSRRGTGQTEAFFGQGTRLTVV.